Listed below are T cell receptor beta chains from one sample, sequenced in a study of beta chain features in type 1 diabetes. TCRdb's copy holds only in-frame clones and misses some; the assay was immunoSEQ multiplex PCR. The table includes 630,000 or so clones, around 15% detected once. Sequencing used naive CD4+ T cells from blood. The origin of the receptors is a man younger than 35 with type 1 diabetes. The CDR3 runs from the conserved cysteine through the conserved F or W. The D gene is left open where the match is weak. Size values are once, few and many counts, or a class for expanded clones, and some rows have none.

-	TRBV5-1	TRBD1	TRBJ2-7	CASRPLANRGSYEQYF	TGCGCCAGCAGACCCCTCGCCAACAGGGGATCCTACGAGCAGTACTTC
-	TRBV5-1	TRBD1	TRBJ2-6	CASSRLRGTGLSGANVLTF	TGCGCCAGCAGCCGCCTGCGCGGGACAGGTCTCTCTGGGGCCAACGTCCTGACTTTC
few	TRBV6-5	TRBD1	TRBJ1-2	CASSSHGQGRGYTF	TGTGCCAGCAGTTCCCACGGACAGGGGCGAGGCTACACCTTC
-	TRBV7-9	TRBD1	TRBJ1-4	CASSSLDRGREKLFF	TGTGCCAGCAGCTCCCTGGACAGGGGAAGAGAAAAACTGTTTTTT
few	TRBV6-5	-	TRBJ2-3	CASSYMAGVGDTQYF	TGTGCCAGCAGTTATATGGCAGGGGTGGGAGATACGCAGTATTTT
few	TRBV4-3	-	TRBJ1-1	CASSQVAGGGGTEAFF	TGCGCCAGCAGCCAAGTAGCCGGGGGGGGCGGCACTGAAGCTTTCTTT
once	TRBV7-6	-	TRBJ1-6	CASSLGHSRNSPLHF	TGTGCCAGCAGCTTAGGACATTCTCGAAATTCACCCCTCCACTTT
few	TRBV7-2	TRBD1	TRBJ2-1	CASSLVQTGADEQFF	TGTGCCAGCAGCTTAGTCCAAACAGGGGCAGATGAGCAGTTCTTC
-	TRBV15	TRBD2	TRBJ2-1	CATRGWLAGGINNEQFF	TGTGCCACCAGAGGGTGGCTAGCGGGGGGTATCAACAATGAGCAGTTCTTC
-	TRBV4-1	-	TRBJ1-5	CASSQEGGPGRTNQPQHF	TGCGCCAGCAGCCAAGAGGGGGGGCCAGGGAGGACCAATCAGCCCCAGCATTTT
-	TRBV25-1	-	TRBJ2-6	CASRGTSGANVLTF	TGTGCCAGCAGGGGGACCTCTGGTGCCAACGTCCTGACTTTC
-	TRBV29-1	TRBD2	TRBJ2-5	CSVGGTSGKQETQYF	TGCAGCGTTGGAGGGACTAGCGGGAAGCAAGAGACCCAGTACTTC
-	TRBV7-9	-	TRBJ2-1	CASPGVNEQFF	TGTGCCAGTCCGGGGGTCAATGAGCAGTTCTTC
-	TRBV5-4	-	TRBJ1-2	CASSWARTIYGYTF	TGTGCCAGCAGCTGGGCAAGGACAATCTATGGCTACACCTTC
-	TRBV30	-	TRBJ1-2	CVGRHNYGYTF	TGTGTGGGCAGACACAACTATGGCTACACCTTC
few	TRBV7-2	-	TRBJ2-4	CASSPRGLAKNIQYF	TGTGCCAGCAGCCCGAGAGGCTTAGCCAAAAACATTCAGTACTTC
few	TRBV7-2	TRBD1	TRBJ1-2	CASSPDRGYGYTF	TGTGCCAGCAGCCCGGACAGGGGCTATGGCTACACCTTC
few	TRBV30	-	TRBJ1-2	CAWTMGIGYGYTF	TGTGCCTGGACGATGGGTATAGGGTATGGCTACACCTTC
-	TRBV7-2	-	TRBJ1-1	CASSRQLNTEAFF	TGTGCCAGCAGCAGACAGCTGAACACTGAAGCTTTCTTT
few	TRBV5-1	TRBD1	TRBJ2-7	CASSLSGQGHEQYF	TGCGCCAGCAGCTTGTCGGGACAGGGCCACGAGCAGTACTTC
-	TRBV30	TRBD1	TRBJ2-3	CAWRMAGGPTDTQYF	TGTGCCTGGAGGATGGCAGGGGGCCCCACAGATACGCAGTATTTT
-	TRBV4-3	-	TRBJ1-6	CASSQEPPSGVNGSPLHF	TGCGCCAGCAGCCAAGAACCCCCTTCGGGGGTAAATGGATCACCCCTCCACTTT
-	TRBV19	TRBD1	TRBJ2-1	CASSNRDRLEQFF	TGTGCCAGTAGTAACCGGGACAGATTAGAGCAGTTCTTC
few	TRBV9	-	TRBJ1-2	CASSVGQNYGYTF	TGTGCCAGCAGCGTAGGACAGAACTATGGCTACACCTTC
-	TRBV7-8	TRBD2	TRBJ2-7	CASSPGGSYEQYF	TGTGCCAGCAGCCCCGGGGGGTCCTACGAGCAGTACTTC
-	TRBV11-2	-	TRBJ2-5	CASSLVDRYQETQYF	TGTGCCAGCAGCTTAGTGGACCGATACCAAGAGACCCAGTACTTC
few	TRBV5-6	-	TRBJ2-1	CASSPSMRQDEGEQFF	TGTGCCAGCAGCCCTTCCATGAGACAAGATGAGGGTGAGCAGTTCTTC
-	TRBV30	TRBD1	TRBJ2-7	CAWRAGGYEQYF	TGTGCCTGGAGAGCAGGGGGCTACGAGCAGTACTTC
-	TRBV27	-	TRBJ1-1	CASSTSVWTEAFF	-